Presented here are 25 T cell receptor beta chains from one specimen sequenced in a study of blood T cell repertoires in COVID-19. TCRdb's table, derived via immunoSEQ multiplex PCR, lists solely in-frame clones and lacks some. The table records some 130,000 clones, around 73% of them present only once. Sequencing input: peripheral blood. These receptors came from a man aged 55 to 69 who had recovered from COVID-19.

The chain employs TRBV2 and TRBJ1-4; possibly TRBD1 for D (5 bases). This CDR3 has 13 amino acids. V shed 1 base and J shed 13 bases, with 13 bases lying between them. Germline CDR1 SNHLY, CDR2 FYNNEI. CDR3 sequence (DNA): TGTGCCAGCAGTGAAGGAAGGGGCGGTTCACTGTTTTTT. Translation: CASSEGRGGSLFF. Together with reference TRBV2 and TRBJ1-4, the CDR3 gives the full variable domain: EPEVTQTPSHQVTQMGQEVILRCVPISNHLYFYWYRQILGQKVEFLVSFYNNEISEKSEIFDDQFSVERPDGSNFTLKIRSTKLEDSAMYFCASSEGRGGSLFFGSGTQLSVL.

This clone showed up just a few times. The rearrangement joins TRBV28 to TRBJ1-5; 9 bases are a match to TRBD1. The germline V gene has CDR1 MDHEN and CDR2 SYDVKM. The CDR3 length is 15 residues. V lost 5 bases and J lost 6; bases outside the gene matches: 8. CDR3 loop: CASSPNDRGSQPQHF. The CDR3 region has the DNA TGTGCCAGCAGTCCTAACGACAGGGGGAGTCAGCCCCAGCATTTT.

This chain connects TRBV5-5 to TRBJ1-5; a weak D match, TRBD1 (6 bases). The V gene's germline CDR1 is SGHKS and CDR2 YYEKEE (reference sequence). V was pared by 3 bases and J by 2 bases, with 15 bases between. This CDR3 is 16 amino acids long. The CDR3: CASSSVGGLGNQPQHF. Here the CDR3 DNA reads TGTGCCAGCAGCTCCGTGGGGGGGCTCGGCAATCAGCCCCAGCATTTT.

This sequence joins TRBV11-2 and TRBJ2-5, with TRBD1 identical over 8 bases. Germline V CDR1 and CDR2: SGHAT, FQNNGV. V trimming: 4 bases; J trimming: 5 bases; junction bases outside the gene matches: 3. The CDR3 has 13 amino acids. The CDR3 is CASSSGQAETQYF. As DNA, the CDR3 is TGTGCCAGCAGCTCGGGACAGGCGGAGACCCAGTACTTC. Based on the CDR3 plus reference TRBV11-2 and TRBJ2-5, the full variable domain is EAGVAQSPRYKIIEKRQSVAFWCNPISGHATLYWYQQILGQGPKLLIQFQNNGVVDDSQLPKDRFSAERLKGVDSTLKIQPAKLEDSAVYLCASSSGQAETQYFGPGTRLLVL.

The sample holds a few counts of this clone. The CDR3 bases are TGTGCCAGTACCAGGGACAGGGGACCTTATGGCTACACCTTC. The encoded protein is CASTRDRGPYGYTF. The rearrangement joins TRBV19 to TRBJ1-2; 10 positions agree with TRBD1. CDR1 is LNHDA and CDR2 is SQIVND in the germline V gene (reference sequence). The trim removed 7 bases at V and 5 bases at J, leaving 7 bases unmatched. The CDR3 is made up of 14 amino acids.

This clone was picked up a small number of times. As DNA, the CDR3 is TGTGCCACCCTTCGGGGGAGTCCCGCCTACGAGCAGTACTTC. Amino acid sequence: CATLRGSPAYEQYF. The rearrangement uses TRBV28 and TRBJ2-7; a possible D gene is TRBD2 (6 bases). This CDR3 is built from 14 residues. Germline values: CDR1 MDHEN, CDR2 SYDVKM. V lost 10 bases to trimming and J lost 2 bases, with 18 bases between them.

The chain carries TRBV27 and TRBJ2-1; maybe TRBD2 (5 bases). CDR3 length equals 15 residues. Germline V gene data show CDR1 as MNHEY and CDR2 as SMNVEV (reference sequence). The germline V and J ends were trimmed by 5 bases and 0 bases, with 11 bases remaining between them. The CDR3 sequence: CASSPRLLSYNEQFF. The CDR3 nucleotides are TGTGCCAGCAGTCCCAGACTACTCTCCTACAATGAGCAGTTCTTC.

A single count supports this clone. This sequence joins TRBV5-1 and TRBJ2-3; 7 bases agree with TRBD2. This CDR3 comprises 15 residues. V lost 5 bases, J lost 2 bases, and 8 bases stayed unmatched. Germline V lookup: CDR1 SGHRS, CDR2 YFSETQ. CDR3 region: CASRTGGALTDTQYF. CDR3 DNA: TGCGCCAGCAGAACGGGAGGAGCCCTCACAGATACGCAGTATTTT.

The rearrangement uses TRBV4-3 and TRBJ1-2; D ambiguous. This CDR3 is built from 16 residues. Per the germline V gene, CDR1 is LGHNA and CDR2 is YSLEER. V was trimmed by 0 bases and J by 5 bases, leaving 16 bases between them. The CDR3 DNA reads TGCGCCAGCAGCCAAGATAAAACCGGGATCCGGTATGGCTACACCTTC. This gives the protein CASSQDKTGIRYGYTF.

Notes on this clone: The junction shows a germline mismatch at one end, possibly a read error. This chain joins TRBV7-7 and TRBJ2-1; 7 bases are shared with TRBD1. The length of the CDR3 is 16 residues. The V gene's germline CDR1 is SSHAT and CDR2 FNYEAQ (reference sequence). CDR3 region: CASSPGGSSSYNEQFF. The CDR3 bases are TGTGCTAGCAGTCCAGGGGGTTCTAGCTCCTACAATGAGCAGTTCTTC.

This clone appeared once. The CDR3 DNA sequence: TGTGCCAGCAGCTCTTTACAGGGGGCGAATTCACCCCTCCACTTT. Protein product: CASSSLQGANSPLHF. The rearrangement uses TRBV7-9 and TRBJ1-6, with TRBD1 matching 9 bases. CDR3 length: 15 residues. Looked up from germline, CDR1 is SEHNR and CDR2 is FQNEAQ (reference sequence). Losses at the gene ends were 4 bases for V and 7 bases for J; bases not matched to a gene: 5.

This clone turned up a few times. The chain employs TRBV28 and TRBJ1-3; 10 nucleotides align to TRBD1. CDR1 and CDR2 (germline): MDHEN, SYDVKM. The V segment lost 8 bases and the J segment 4 bases; nucleotides outside the gene matches: 5. The CDR3 sequence is 14 residues long. Here the CDR3 DNA reads TGTGCCAGCTCGACAGGGGGCGACGGAAACACCATATATTTT. Protein: CASSTGGDGNTIYF.

Concerning this clone itself: The same CDR3 also results from other DNA sequences found in this sample. The V call is TRBV7-2, the J call TRBJ1-3; D is perhaps TRBD1 (5 bases). Germline CDR1 SGHTA, CDR2 FQGNSA. V was shortened by 3 bases and J by 0 bases, with 6 bases between the two germline ends. The CDR3 is 14 amino acids. The CDR3 nucleotides are TGTGCCAGCAGCTTGCAGGGCTCTGGAAACACCATATATTTT. It encodes CASSLQGSGNTIYF.

The chain links TRBV28 to TRBJ2-3; 9 bases match TRBD1. Germline V gives CDR1 MDHEN, CDR2 SYDVKM. V shed 4 bases, J shed 0 bases, and the junction held 5 bases outside the gene matches. The CDR3 extends over 16 amino acids. The CDR3 reads CASSSPGQGSTDTQYF. The CDR3 nucleotides read TGTGCCAGCAGTTCTCCGGGACAGGGTAGCACAGATACGCAGTATTTT.

CDR3: CASSYLGGSYNEQFF. The CDR3 coding sequence is TGTGCCAGCAGTTACCTGGGAGGCTCCTACAATGAGCAGTTCTTC. The chain recombines TRBV6-2 or TRBV6-3 with TRBJ2-1; D possibly corresponds to TRBD2 (6 bases). The CDR3 loop spans 15 amino acids. Germline assignment: CDR1 MNHEY and CDR2 SVGEGT. Trimming took 2 bases from V and 0 from J, leaving 8 bases between them.

A remark on this clone: It is unclear where the CDR3 begins or ends on the DNA, so no DNA is shown, and the CDR3 is as TCRdb lists it. The V call is TRBV28, the J call TRBJ1-5. In germline, CDR1 is MDHEN, CDR2 SYDVKM. The CDR3 is made up of 13 amino acids, end residues included. The CDR3 loop reads CASSLFLYQPQHF.

This chain links TRBV20-1 with TRBJ1-5, with 7 bases matching TRBD1. Germline CDR1 DFQATT, CDR2 SNEGSKA (reference sequence). With 3 bases clipped from V and 3 bases from J, the junction kept 5 bases outside the gene matches. The CDR3 sequence is 14 residues long. Written as DNA, the CDR3 is TGCAGTGCTAGTCCTGGGACAGTCAATCAGCCCCAGCATTTT. The encoded protein is CSASPGTVNQPQHF.

A single count supports this clone. The V and J genes are TRBV6-2 or TRBV6-3 and TRBJ1-5; the D gene is possibly TRBD1 (6 bases). The CDR3 loop spans 16 amino acids. V was clipped by 5 bases and J by 3 bases, with 17 bases between them. Germline V gene data show CDR1 as MNHEY and CDR2 as SVGEGT. CDR3 protein: CASSPFFDRFNQPQHF. The CDR3 bases are TGTGCCAGCAGTCCATTTTTTGACAGGTTCAATCAGCCCCAGCATTTT.

The chain couples TRBV29-1 to TRBJ2-7; possibly TRBD1 for D (6 bases). Per germline, CDR1 SQVTM and CDR2 ANQGSEA. The ends were cut back, 6 bases at V and 4 bases at J, with 13 bases in the middle. The CDR3 length is 12 residues. As DNA, the CDR3 is TGCAGCGTGATACAGGGATCTTACGAGCAGTACTTC. Translation: CSVIQGSYEQYF.

The rearrangement links TRBV24-1 to TRBJ1-4; a weak D match, TRBD1 (5 bases). In germline, CDR1 is KGHDR, CDR2 SFDVKD. Trimming removed 3 bases from V and 6 bases from J, with 13 bases in between. The CDR3 contains 15 residues. The CDR3 sequence: CATSDRSGGDEKLFF. CDR3 nucleotide sequence: TGTGCCACCAGTGATCGGTCGGGGGGTGATGAAAAACTGTTTTTT.

This clone is a singleton in its sample. The rearrangement joins TRBV13 to TRBJ1-5; TRBD1 aligns across 8 bases. Germline lookup yields CDR1 PRHDT and CDR2 FYEKMQ (reference sequence). V lost 4 bases, J lost 3 bases, and 11 bases stayed unmatched. The CDR3 consists of 17 residues. CDR3: CASSCYPGTGDNQPQHF. CDR3 in DNA: TGTGCCAGCAGCTGCTATCCCGGGACAGGCGACAATCAGCCCCAGCATTTT.

V gene TRBV6-5 combines with J gene TRBJ2-7; 10 bases line up with TRBD2. The CDR3 length is 15 residues. In germline, CDR1 is MNHEY, CDR2 SVGAGI. After removal of 5 bases from V and 7 bases from J, the junction contained 11 bases not matched to a gene. In nucleotides, the CDR3 is TGTGCCAGCAGTCCACGCACTAGCGGGACTAGTGAGCAGTACTTC. The encoded protein is CASSPRTSGTSEQYF.

V usage is TRBV3-1 (or the pseudogene TRBV3-2) and J usage is TRBJ1-1; D not resolved. The CDR3 extends over 13 amino acids. The V end was cut by 3 bases, the J end by 5 bases, with 10 bases between. Germline V gene sequence: CDR1 LGHDT, CDR2 YNNKEL (reference sequence). Here the CDR3 DNA reads TGTGCCAGCAGCCAGATGGTAGAAACTGAAGCTTTCTTT. This codes for CASSQMVETEAFF.

This chain uses TRBV6-2 or TRBV6-3 with TRBJ1-2; 9 bases agree with TRBD1. V shed 6 bases, J shed 3 bases, and the junction held 17 bases outside the gene matches. Germline CDR1 and CDR2: MNHEY and SVGEGT. The CDR3 runs 18 residues. CDR3: CASSGGQGRLLVDYGYTF. The CDR3 region has the DNA TGTGCCAGCAGCGGAGGACAGGGGCGACTTCTGGTGGACTATGGCTACACCTTC.

The chain uses TRBV7-9 and TRBJ1-3; 7 bases align to TRBD1. V lost 7 bases, J lost 0 bases, and 12 bases stayed unmatched. CDR3 length: 17 amino acids. CDR1 and CDR2 from the germline V gene are SEHNR and FQNEAQ (reference sequence). The CDR3 spells CASIPSSGQVSGNTIYF. CDR3 nucleotides: TGTGCCAGCATTCCTTCTTCTGGACAGGTCTCTGGAAACACCATATATTTT.